This is a list of T cell receptor beta chains from one sample in a study of PD-1 blockade in classical Hodgkin lymphoma. Sequencing used immunoSEQ multiplex PCR; TCRdb keeps in-frame clones, though not all of them. Of about 27,000 clones listed, about 90% are singletons. Here the sequenced sample was CD8+ T cells from blood, taken at baseline. The receptors derive from a human donor with classical Hodgkin lymphoma. The conserved cysteine and the conserved F or W are not part of the CDR3 here. Expanded clones are given a class, and other clones once, few, many or no size at all.

clone size	V gene	CDR3 protein
-	TRBV14	ASSQAWNYEQY
-	TRBV27	ASSLSSESSYNEQF
-	TRBV18	ASSGQGGEAF
few	TRBV11-3	ASSRGSGGEQY
-	TRBV7-9	ASSLDRGGETQY
-	TRBV27	ASLGPSRTGHYEQY
-	TRBV5-6	ASSLGTGPFS
-	TRBV7-2	ASSLVGSANVGSTDTQY
-	TRBV14	ASSQVWDRGYEQY
-	TRBV7-8	ASSSRGGSGSPLH
-	TRBV4-1	ASSLPDWGLDNEQF
-	TRBV27	ASSSGQGGQPQH
-	TRBV28	AYRDFNTGELF
-	TRBV27	ASSSSGGNTGELF
-	TRBV28	ASSLSIGAQETQY
once	TRBV2	ASDDGGRGRWSGNTIY
-	TRBV11-2	ASSLGGAGVSDTQY
-	TRBV27	ASSLTSGITGELF
-	TRBV7-9	AIQKVGPGQGGEAF
-	TRBV28	ASSLRDRVDNEQF
-	TRBV29-1	SVEDAGYGYT
few	TRBV7-9	ARRTGREAF
-	TRBV25-1	ASSEFEDGYT
-	TRBV25-1	ASSDDGHTEAF
-	TRBV19	ASSIGQETQY
-	TRBV13	ASSLALLAGGPDTQY
-	TRBV11-1	ASNSQTYNEQF
once	TRBV7-7	ASSPSRNNEQF
-	TRBV7-9	ASSAGSYEQF
-	TRBV27	ASTPGYTDTQY
once	TRBV28	ASSTGSYEQY
-	TRBV14	ASSQGDRVTGELF
-	TRBV7-9	ASSYRDNSYEQY
-	TRBV9	ASSVSGTGVTEAF
-	TRBV4-2	ASSQEGGNQPQH
-	TRBV19	ASCLADSYNEQF
-	TRBV11-3	ASSLVWTGSRNQPQH
-	TRBV30	AWSVYRGKYEQY
-	TRBV6-7	ASSYSGRTNTEAF
once	TRBV4-1	ASSQATGRYEQY
-	TRBV10-3	AISPQTPDRGTYEQY
-	TRBV7-2	ASSLIGREQY
-	TRBV7-9	ASSLGTGTGAHEQY
-	TRBV27	ASLGVGVTGSYEQY
-	TRBV7-9	ASSRQGGPFGSEQY
-	TRBV28	ASSLLSGSSPRHNEQF
-	TRBV20-1	SARDIGGYT
-	TRBV9	ASSGRYTSGDEQF
-	TRBV27	ASSPGMHTEAF
-	TRBV6-1	ASSEVGGQGQETQY
-	TRBV28	ASSYLSGSEAF
-	TRBV5-6	ASSPAGVGDEQY
once	TRBV11-2	ASSAIPRDRYNEQF
-	TRBV6-5	ASSYRREGSYNEQF
-	TRBV5-1	ASSLEGGGGETQY
-	TRBV7-9	ASSPGTPREQY